What follows is one TCR beta chain and its context. Its antigen is unknown. There are no base qualities to consult, and no much larger clone falls within one base. Library preparation employed the immunoSEQ multiplex PCR assay. The multiplex PCR relied on a mix of 60 forward primers for TCR Vbeta segments and 13 reverse primers for TCR Jbeta segments. Amplification of the CDR3 region of rearranged TCR beta genes was performed with a multiplex PCR assay on genomic DNA. Amplified TCR beta libraries were sequenced as 87-base-pair reads on the Illumina HiSeq System. The authors' analysis ran thus. A later analysis tallied 75 million to 95 million unique TCR beta chains across the 610 or so repertoires, and 10 million to 11 million of those chains were shared by two or more donors. To remove PCR and sequencing errors, raw reads were error-corrected and collapsed into unique sequences using a nearest-neighbor algorithm that merged closely related sequences. To assign V, D and J gene segments, CDR3 sequences were aligned to IMGT reference sequences. Each retained sequence needed at least a six-nucleotide match to both a V gene segment and a J gene segment. A rearrangement was called productive if the CDR3 had no stop codons and remained in frame with V and J, and every other rearrangement was called non-productive. CDR3 was defined by IMGT convention, running from the second conserved V-encoded cysteine to the conserved J-encoded phenylalanine. The earlier analysis of about 610 of the donors excluded any sequence lacking an unambiguous match to a single V gene segment. An earlier analysis of a few hundred of the donors called V segments functional above 56.7% productive rearrangements and segregating when the between-donor standard deviation exceeded 5%. A statistical classification framework was developed to diagnose cytomegalovirus status using the catalog of TCR beta chain sequences. In a later analysis, TCR nucleotide sequences were compared against IMGT/GENE-DB human TR gene sequences so that V and J genes could be assigned. A later analysis assigned CDR3 sequences and most-parsimonious VDJ recombination scenarios with the TCRdist pipeline. A later analysis defined each TCR beta chain by its CDR3 amino acid sequence plus V-gene family, and excluded reads lacking a unique V-gene family. As a way to deal with suspected cross-contamination and a sequencing artifact, a later analysis dropped 450 to 600 nucleotide sequences that were highly shared and had low generation probability. In a later analysis, a clonal expansion index for each public chain was calculated from normalized within-repertoire ranks of inferred template counts. In a later analysis, generation probabilities were computed with a VDJ recombination model fitted to out-of-frame rearrangements, and the resulting probabilities were checked against IGoR. Hypergeometric tests were used in a later analysis to score TCR-TCR, TCR-HLA and TCR-CMV co-occurrence, with a repertoire-size bias correction applied to the TCR pairs. False discovery rates were estimated in a later analysis by permuting HLA or CMV assignments 20 times. In a later analysis, co-occurring TCRs were grouped using DBSCAN, and TCRdist sequence similarity was added for clustering within HLA-allele-positive subsets. Repertoires with fewer than 30,000 or more than 120,000 public chains, plus five repertoires with anomalous nucleotide sharing, were excluded from co-occurrence clustering. TCRdb provides this immuneACCESS table in a form limited to in-frame rearrangements. Some clones are lacking; in checked studies, under half of them reflect an unresolved V gene, and why the rest are absent is not known. That table furnishes V, J and clone size, whereas the DNA furnished D and trimming. Counted in this sample were fewer than 60,000 clones; roughly 70% of them appeared once. The ten most abundant clones make up about 22% of the sample.

The record originates from a study of cytomegalovirus exposure and HLA in healthy donors (dated by TCRdb to about 2017). In terms of the full investigation: An earlier analysis of approximately 640 of the donors reported 250 to 350 Gb of sequence data and 117 million unique TCR beta sequences from 150 million to 200 million T cells. About 320 gigabases of sequencing data and tens of millions of unique TCR sequences were included in an early release covering 550 to 800 HLA-typed donors. The genetic ancestry cluster associated with self-reported Caucasian donors included 81% of the roughly 360 genotyped donors. The aim of the study was to test whether cataloging public T cell receptors could identify signatures of past pathogen exposure. Using immunosequencing, the study profiled T cell repertoires from about 610 subjects and related those repertoires to cytomegalovirus serostatus. In addition to the first cohort of approximately 670 subjects, a separate validation cohort of 130 or so different subjects was used. To predict cytomegalovirus infection status, the study combined high-throughput TCR immunosequencing, statistical association of individual TCRs with disease status, and machine learning. To study patterns of TCR occurrence, a later analysis re-analyzed previously published TCR beta repertoires from under 750 donors and added high-resolution HLA genotyping. The later analysis used no new phenotypic data to find candidate immune exposures, relying instead on TCR beta sequences and their occurrence across donors. An earlier analysis of roughly 580 of the donors used high-throughput TCR beta sequencing to judge whether each TCR beta V gene segment behaved as functional or pseudogenic. Donor age, sex, ethnicity and CMV serostatus were collected together with the repertoire data. In a later genetic analysis, genome-wide SNP genotypes for about three fifths of the roughly 670 donors were used, and that subset was treated as a discovery cohort. All discovery cohort repertoires had been generated using a single sequencing platform. HLA typing covered class I and class II loci at four-digit resolution. The number of donors typed differed by locus, with 629-630 for A, B, C, DRB1 and DQB1, roughly 520 for DQA1, 606 for DPA1, and around 430 for DPB1. Roughly five DR-DQ haplotypes were treated as single units for association and clustering because of strong linkage in the cohort. Among some 410 genotyped donors of the cohort, an average of roughly 240,000 unique TCR beta nucleotide sequences were sequenced per donor, about a sixth of them non-productive.

The cohort consisted of 666 healthy bone marrow donors. All cohort members were sampled while nominally healthy, although unrecorded immune exposures were likely present. The donor was CMV seropositive and belonged to the group of some 290 seropositive cohort members. A peripheral blood sample was collected from each donor, and TCR beta sequencing was performed on peripheral blood mononuclear cells. Genomic DNA was extracted from the blood cell samples with the Qiagen DNeasy Blood Extraction Kit. The research as a whole found: Most TCR sequences were seen in very few donors, while some public TCRs were found in many individuals. Compared with equally common non-associated chains, HLA-associated TCR beta chains in a later analysis were more clonally expanded and had lower generation probabilities. In the study, some 160 TCR beta chains were listed as associated with cytomegalovirus. Because counts were too low, about 17 rarely observed V segments, including chromosome 9 orphons, were excluded from the earlier analysis of 587 of the donors. It was suggested by the authors that the approach could potentially be generalized to other disease states and immunological phenotypes. In vitro tests confirmed that a few of the cytomegalovirus-associated TCR beta chains recognize cytomegalovirus antigens. The presence/absence analyses assumed that sequencing depth was roughly uniform across donors, and that assumption may not be true. In this cohort, only TCR beta chains were sequenced, and detectable features were limited by the absence of alpha or paired-chain data. Because HLA typing was missing for some donors at each locus, association tests included only the typed subset. Most CMV-associated TCR beta chains appeared to be HLA-restricted in a later analysis, and the HLA associations seemed to be driven largely by CMV exposure. Specific HLA alleles were associated with over 15,000 TCR beta sequences at a false discovery rate of 0.05 in a later analysis. In a later genetic analysis, fewer N-insertions in productive TCRs were reported among donors in an Asian-associated ancestry cluster than the approximately 670-donor mean. A group of highly shared sequence variants was considered likely to be a technical artifact of the sequencing pipeline. In a later analysis, several top co-occurrence clusters were reported to appear linked to parvovirus B19, influenza, CMV and Epstein-Barr virus. In an earlier analysis of about 550 of the donors, most TCR beta V segments were observed in productive rearrangements about 90% or about 30% of the time, broadly matching IMGT annotations. A further reported finding was that TCR beta sequences accurately predicted the HLA-A and HLA-B alleles for most subjects in the first cohort. Correlated functional status among segregating V segments might be attributable to linkage disequilibrium, but an unknown experimental factor could not be ruled out. CMV serostatus was the only immune exposure information available for the cohort. When HLA alleles, especially DR and DQ, strongly co-occurred, TCR associations were difficult to assign to individual alleles. The classifier was reported to diagnose cytomegalovirus status with high specificity and sensitivity in both the original cohort and the validation cohort. An association between a missense DCLRE1C variant and V-gene and J-gene trimming of TCR beta chains was found in a later genetic analysis and replicated in an independent cohort. Some IMGT-functional V segments, including TRBV6-2 and TRBV6-3, could not be distinguished by the 87-base-pair reads and were therefore excluded. According to a later analysis, TCR association rates differed among HLA loci, with DRB1 alleles showing the most associated TCRs and HLA-C alleles showing the fewest.

Measured from the cysteine to the phenylalanine, the CDR3 is 14 residues long. Only the CDR3 part of the read is kept: 42 bases, read in frame from the first base. The germline V gene yields SGDLS for CDR1 and YYNGEE for CDR2. The germline ends are 10 bases apart after V is trimmed by 4 bases and J by 2 bases. This clonotype was sampled from a woman in her forties or fifties in good health and CMV-seropositive. Here the chain combines TRBV9 and TRBJ1-5; the D gene lacks a confident call. Material: PBMCs. Here is the DNA: TGTGCCAGCAGCCCAAGTAGCGGCAATCAGCCCCAGCATTTT. Its protein is CASSPSSGNQPQHF.